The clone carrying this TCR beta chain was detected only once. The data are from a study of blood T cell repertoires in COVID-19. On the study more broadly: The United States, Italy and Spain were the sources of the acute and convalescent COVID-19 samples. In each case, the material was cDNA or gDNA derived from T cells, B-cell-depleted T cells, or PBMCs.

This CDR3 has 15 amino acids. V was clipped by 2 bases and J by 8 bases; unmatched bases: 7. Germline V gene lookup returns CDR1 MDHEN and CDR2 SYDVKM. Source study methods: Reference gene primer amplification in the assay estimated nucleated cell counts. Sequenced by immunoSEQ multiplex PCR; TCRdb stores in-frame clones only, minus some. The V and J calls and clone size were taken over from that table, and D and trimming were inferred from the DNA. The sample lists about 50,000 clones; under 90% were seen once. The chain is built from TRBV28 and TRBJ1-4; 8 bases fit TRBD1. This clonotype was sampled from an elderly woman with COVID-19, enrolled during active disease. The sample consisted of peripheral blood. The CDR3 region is CASSLGGTGGEKLFF. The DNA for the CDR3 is TGTGCCAGCAGTTTAGGCGGGACAGGAGGCGAAAAACTGTTTTTT.